This T cell receptor (beta chain) was captured by sequencing in a study of T cell changes during pregnancy in multiple sclerosis. TCRdb's copy holds only in-frame clones and misses some; the assay was immunoSEQ multiplex PCR. The sample lists approximately 100,000 clones, about 90% seen once, with roughly 3% in the top ten. Germline V CDR1 and CDR2: SGHRS, YFSETQ. The CDR3 is 14 amino acids. The V gene end was trimmed by 4 bases and the J gene end by 9 bases; junction bases not matched to a gene: 9. The source of this sequence is a female donor with multiple sclerosis, enrolled in a pregnancy study. The chain is built from TRBV5-1 and TRBJ1-4; 7 nucleotides align to TRBD1. This material consisted of peripheral blood, taken in the second trimester of pregnancy. For the CDR3, the DNA is TGCGCCAGCAGCGCGACAGGGTGGGGGAAAAAACTGTTTTTT. Translating it yields CASSATGWGKKLFF.